This T cell receptor beta chain is drawn from a study of technical replicates of blood from four donors. Sequencing was performed with immunoSEQ multiplex PCR; in TCRdb, only in-frame clones are kept and a portion is missing. Seen here are tens of thousands of clones, 94% observed once, and the top ten hold 0.2% to 0.3%. The CDR3 loop spans 16 amino acids. Germline values: CDR1 SGHRS, CDR2 YFSETQ. Between the trimmed V and J ends, which lost 5 bases and 0 bases, there was a span of 15 bases. The count of this clone is one. The sequence came from a human donor in good health. What was sequenced was T cells isolated from PBMCs. V usage is TRBV5-1 and J usage is TRBJ1-3; TRBD1 might be the D (6 bases). The CDR3 DNA follows: TGCGCCAGCAGTCTGGGTACAGGGAGCTCTGGAAACACCATATATTTT. Translated, it gives CASSLGTGSSGNTIYF.